These 2 T cell receptor beta chains were all obtained from the same sample, sequenced in a study of shared clonotypes between healthy human individuals. Sequencing was performed with immunoSEQ multiplex PCR; in TCRdb, only in-frame clones are kept and a portion is missing. There are about 530,000 clones in the sample; less than 96% occur only once, and 0.055% to 0.075% lies in the top ten. What was sequenced was naive CD4+ T cells sorted from blood. This sample's subset: CD45RA+ positively selected. These receptors were taken from a woman under 40 in good health.

This chain uses TRBV27 with TRBJ2-3, with 8 bases lining up with TRBD2. The germline CDR1 and CDR2 sequences are MNHEY and SMNVEV (reference sequence). With 10 bases clipped from V and 1 base from J, the junction kept 1 base outside the gene matches. There are 12 residues in the CDR3. CDR3 sequence reads: CAIGGGTDTQYF. DNA for the CDR3: TGTGCCATCGGGGGGGGCACAGATACGCAGTATTTT.

The CDR3 nucleotides read TGTGCCACCGGGCGGAGCAGCGGGGCGCGAGAGACCCAGTACTTC. Translated, it gives CATGRSSGARETQYF. The chain combines TRBV5-4 with TRBJ2-5; TRBD2 agrees at 7 bases. The CDR3 is 15 amino acids. With 9 bases clipped from V and 4 bases from J, the junction kept 15 bases outside the gene matches. CDR1 is SGHNT, CDR2 YYREEE, per germline (reference sequence).